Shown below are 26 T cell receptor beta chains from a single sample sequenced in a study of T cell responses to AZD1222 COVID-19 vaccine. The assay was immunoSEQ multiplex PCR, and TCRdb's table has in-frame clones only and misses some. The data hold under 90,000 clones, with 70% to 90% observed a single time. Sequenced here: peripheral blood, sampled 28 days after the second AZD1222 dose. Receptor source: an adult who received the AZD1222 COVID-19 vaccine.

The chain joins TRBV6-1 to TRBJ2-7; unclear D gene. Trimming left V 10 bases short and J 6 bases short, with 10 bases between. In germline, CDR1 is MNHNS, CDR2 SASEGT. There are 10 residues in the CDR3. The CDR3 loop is CATYSVEQYF. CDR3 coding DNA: TGTGCCACCTACAGCGTCGAGCAGTACTTC.

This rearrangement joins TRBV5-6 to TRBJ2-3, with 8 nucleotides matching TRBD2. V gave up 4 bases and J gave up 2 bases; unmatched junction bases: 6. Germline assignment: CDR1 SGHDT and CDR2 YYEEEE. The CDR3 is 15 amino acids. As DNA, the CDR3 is TGTGCCAGCAGCCCAGTCGGGGGGGTCACAGATACGCAGTATTTT. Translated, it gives CASSPVGGVTDTQYF.

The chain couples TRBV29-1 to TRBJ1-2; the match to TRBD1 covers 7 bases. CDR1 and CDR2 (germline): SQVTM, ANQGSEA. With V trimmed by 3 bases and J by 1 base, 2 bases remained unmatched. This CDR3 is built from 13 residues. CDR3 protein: CSVDTGVNYGYTF. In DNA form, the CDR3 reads TGCAGCGTTGATACAGGGGTTAACTATGGCTACACCTTC.

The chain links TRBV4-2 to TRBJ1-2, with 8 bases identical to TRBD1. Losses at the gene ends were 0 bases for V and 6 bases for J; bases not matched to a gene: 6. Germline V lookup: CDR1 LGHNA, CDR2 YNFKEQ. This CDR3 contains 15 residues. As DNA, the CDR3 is TGTGCCAGCAGCCAAGAGATCGGCAGGGGGCATGGCTACACCTTC. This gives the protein CASSQEIGRGHGYTF.

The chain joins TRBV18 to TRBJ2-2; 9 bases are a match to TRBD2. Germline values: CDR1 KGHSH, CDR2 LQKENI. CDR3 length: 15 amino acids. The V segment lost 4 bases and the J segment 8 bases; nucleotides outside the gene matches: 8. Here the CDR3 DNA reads TGTGCCAGCTCACGGGGACTAGCCGTCCGGGGGGAGCTGTTTTTT. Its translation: CASSRGLAVRGELFF.

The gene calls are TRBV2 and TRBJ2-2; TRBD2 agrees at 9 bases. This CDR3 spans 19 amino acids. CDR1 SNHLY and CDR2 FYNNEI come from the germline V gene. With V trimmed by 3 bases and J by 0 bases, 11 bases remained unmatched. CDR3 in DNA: TGTGCCAGCAGTGAGGGGTCGCGGGGGGGTTATGCGAACACCGGGGAGCTGTTTTTT. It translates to CASSEGSRGGYANTGELFF.

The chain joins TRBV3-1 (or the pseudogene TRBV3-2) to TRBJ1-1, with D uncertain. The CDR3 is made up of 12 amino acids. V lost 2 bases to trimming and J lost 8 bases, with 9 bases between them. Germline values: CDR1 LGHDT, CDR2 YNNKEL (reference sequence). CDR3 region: CASSQTFEEAFF. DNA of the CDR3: TGTGCCAGCAGCCAAACATTTGAAGAAGCTTTCTTT.

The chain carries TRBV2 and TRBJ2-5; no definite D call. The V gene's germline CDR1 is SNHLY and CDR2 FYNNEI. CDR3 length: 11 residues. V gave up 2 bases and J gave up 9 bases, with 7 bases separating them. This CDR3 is CASSELSAQYF. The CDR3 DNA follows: TGTGCCAGCAGTGAATTATCGGCCCAGTACTTC.

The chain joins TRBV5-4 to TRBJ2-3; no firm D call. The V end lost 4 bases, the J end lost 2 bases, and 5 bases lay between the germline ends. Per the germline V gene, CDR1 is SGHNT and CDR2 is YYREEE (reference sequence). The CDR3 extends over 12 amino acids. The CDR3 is CASSTNTDTQYF. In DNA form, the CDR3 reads TGTGCCAGCAGCACGAACACAGATACGCAGTATTTT. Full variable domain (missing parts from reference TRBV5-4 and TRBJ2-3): ETGVTQSPTHLIKTRGQQVTLRCSSQSGHNTVSWYQQALGQGPQFIFQYYREEENGRGNFPPRFSGLQFPNYSSELNVNALELDDSALYLCASSTNTDTQYFGPGTRLTVL.

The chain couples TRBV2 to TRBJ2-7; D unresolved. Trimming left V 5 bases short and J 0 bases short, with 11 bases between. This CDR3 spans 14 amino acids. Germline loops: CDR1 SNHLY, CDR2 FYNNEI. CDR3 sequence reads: CASSLQFFSYEQYF. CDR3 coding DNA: TGTGCCAGCAGTCTACAGTTCTTCTCCTACGAGCAGTACTTC.

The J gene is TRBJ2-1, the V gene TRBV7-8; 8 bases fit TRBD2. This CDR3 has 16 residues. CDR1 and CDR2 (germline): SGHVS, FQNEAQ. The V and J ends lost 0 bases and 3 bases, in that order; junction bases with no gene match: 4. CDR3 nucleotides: TGTGCCAGCAGCTTAGCCGATGGGACTAGCTACAATGAGCAGTTCTTC. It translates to CASSLADGTSYNEQFF.

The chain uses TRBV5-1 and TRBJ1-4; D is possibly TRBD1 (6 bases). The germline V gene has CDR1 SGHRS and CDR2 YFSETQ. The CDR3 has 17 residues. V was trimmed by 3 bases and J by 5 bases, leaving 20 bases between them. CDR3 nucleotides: TGCGCCAGCAGCTCTAAGCTCCGCGGACAGAAGAATGAAAAACTGTTTTTT. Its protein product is CASSSKLRGQKNEKLFF.

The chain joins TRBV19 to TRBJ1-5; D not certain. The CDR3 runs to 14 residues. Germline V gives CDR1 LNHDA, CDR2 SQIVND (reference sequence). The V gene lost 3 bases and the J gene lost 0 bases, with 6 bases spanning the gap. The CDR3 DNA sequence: TGTGCCAGTAGTATGGTTTATAGCAATCAGCCCCAGCATTTT. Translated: CASSMVYSNQPQHF.

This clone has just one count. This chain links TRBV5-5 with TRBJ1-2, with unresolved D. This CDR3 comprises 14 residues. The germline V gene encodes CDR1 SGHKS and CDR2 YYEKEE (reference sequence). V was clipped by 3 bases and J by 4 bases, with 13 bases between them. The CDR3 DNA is TGTGCCAGCAGCTCTCCAAAAACCGGCTATGGCTACACCTTC. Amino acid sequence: CASSSPKTGYGYTF.

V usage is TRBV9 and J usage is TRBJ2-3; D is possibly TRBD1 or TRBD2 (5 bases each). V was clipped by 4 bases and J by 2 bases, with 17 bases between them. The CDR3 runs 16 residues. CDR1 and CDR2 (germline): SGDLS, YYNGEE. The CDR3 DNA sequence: TGTGCCAGCAGCTCTCCGGGGAGCGGACACACAGATACGCAGTATTTT. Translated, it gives CASSSPGSGHTDTQYF.

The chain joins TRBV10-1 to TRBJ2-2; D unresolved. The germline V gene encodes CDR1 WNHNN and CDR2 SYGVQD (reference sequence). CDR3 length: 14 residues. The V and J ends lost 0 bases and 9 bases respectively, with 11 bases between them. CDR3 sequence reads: CASSESTASRELFF. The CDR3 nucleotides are TGCGCCAGCAGTGAGTCGACGGCGTCAAGGGAGCTGTTTTTT.

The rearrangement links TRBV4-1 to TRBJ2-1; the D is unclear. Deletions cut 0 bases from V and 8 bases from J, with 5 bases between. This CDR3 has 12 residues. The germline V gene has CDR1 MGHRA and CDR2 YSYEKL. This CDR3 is CASSQEWDEQFF. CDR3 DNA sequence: TGCGCCAGCAGCCAAGAATGGGATGAGCAGTTCTTC.

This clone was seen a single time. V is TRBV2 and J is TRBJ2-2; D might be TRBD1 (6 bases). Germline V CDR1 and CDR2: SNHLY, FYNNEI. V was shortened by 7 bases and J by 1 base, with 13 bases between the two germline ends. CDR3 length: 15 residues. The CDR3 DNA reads TGTGCCAGCACTGGAACAGGGCTGAACACCGGGGAGCTGTTTTTT. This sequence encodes CASTGTGLNTGELFF.

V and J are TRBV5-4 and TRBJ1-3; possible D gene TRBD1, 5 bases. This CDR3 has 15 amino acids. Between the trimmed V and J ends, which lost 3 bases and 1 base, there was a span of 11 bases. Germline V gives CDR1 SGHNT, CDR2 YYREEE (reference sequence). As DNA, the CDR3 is TGTGCCAGCAGCTCGGGACGGGAATCTGGAAACACCATATATTTT. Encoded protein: CASSSGRESGNTIYF.

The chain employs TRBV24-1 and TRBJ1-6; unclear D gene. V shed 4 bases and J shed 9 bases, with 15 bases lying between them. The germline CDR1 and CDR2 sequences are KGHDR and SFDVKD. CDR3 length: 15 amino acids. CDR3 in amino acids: CATSDSRLKGSPLHF. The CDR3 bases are TGTGCCACCAGTGACAGTCGGCTCAAGGGTTCACCCCTCCACTTT.

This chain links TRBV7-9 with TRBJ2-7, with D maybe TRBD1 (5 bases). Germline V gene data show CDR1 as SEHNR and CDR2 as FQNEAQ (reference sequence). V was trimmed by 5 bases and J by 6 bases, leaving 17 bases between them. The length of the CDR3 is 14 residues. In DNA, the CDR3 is TGTGCCAGCAGCCCTCCGACCAGTAGGGGCGAGCAGTACTTC. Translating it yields CASSPPTSRGEQYF.

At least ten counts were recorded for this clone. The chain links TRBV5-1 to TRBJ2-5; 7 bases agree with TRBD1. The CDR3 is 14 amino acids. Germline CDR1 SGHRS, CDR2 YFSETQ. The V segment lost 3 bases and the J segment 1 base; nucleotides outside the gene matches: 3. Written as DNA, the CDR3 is TGCGCCAGCAGCTCCCGGACAGGCCAAGAGACCCAGTACTTC. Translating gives CASSSRTGQETQYF. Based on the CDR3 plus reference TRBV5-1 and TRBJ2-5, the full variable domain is KAGVTQTPRYLIKTRGQQVTLSCSPISGHRSVSWYQQTPGQGLQFLFEYFSETQRNKGNFPGRFSGRQFSNSRSEMNVSTLELGDSALYLCASSSRTGQETQYFGPGTRLLVL.

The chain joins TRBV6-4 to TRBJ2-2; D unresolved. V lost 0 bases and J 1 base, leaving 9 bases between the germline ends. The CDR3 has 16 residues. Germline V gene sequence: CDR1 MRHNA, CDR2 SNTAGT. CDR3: CASSDSRVWNTGELFF. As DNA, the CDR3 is TGTGCCAGCAGTGACTCGCGCGTGTGGAACACCGGGGAGCTGTTTTTT.

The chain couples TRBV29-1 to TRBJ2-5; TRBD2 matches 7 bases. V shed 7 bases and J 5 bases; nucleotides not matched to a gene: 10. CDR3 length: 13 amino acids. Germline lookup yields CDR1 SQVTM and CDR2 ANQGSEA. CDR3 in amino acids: CSAGGEAGETQYF. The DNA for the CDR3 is TGCAGCGCTGGCGGGGAAGCGGGGGAGACCCAGTACTTC.

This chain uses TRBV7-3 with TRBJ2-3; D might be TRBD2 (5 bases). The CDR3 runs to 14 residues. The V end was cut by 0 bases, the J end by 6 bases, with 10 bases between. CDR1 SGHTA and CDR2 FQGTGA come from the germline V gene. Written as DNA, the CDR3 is TGTGCCAGCAGCTTAACGCTGGCGGGTGATACGCAGTATTTT. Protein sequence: CASSLTLAGDTQYF.

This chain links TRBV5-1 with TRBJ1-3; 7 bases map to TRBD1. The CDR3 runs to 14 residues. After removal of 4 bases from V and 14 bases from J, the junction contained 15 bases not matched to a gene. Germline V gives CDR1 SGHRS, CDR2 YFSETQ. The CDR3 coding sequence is TGCGCCAGCAGCGTAGAAACCGCAGGGGGGCAGCTATATTTT. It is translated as CASSVETAGGQLYF. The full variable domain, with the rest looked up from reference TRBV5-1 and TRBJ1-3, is KAGVTQTPRYLIKTRGQQVTLSCSPISGHRSVSWYQQTPGQGLQFLFEYFSETQRNKGNFPGRFSGRQFSNSRSEMNVSTLELGDSALYLCASSVETAGGQLYFGEGSWLTVV.